This T cell receptor (beta chain) was recorded in a study of blood T cell repertoires in COVID-19 (dated by TCRdb to 2018 to 2020). With respect to the entire study: Samples from collaborators originated in the United States, Italy and Spain and spanned both the acute and convalescent phases of COVID-19. HLA class I and class II types, where available, came from metadata supplied by the sample provider rather than from assay-based typing. The repertoires were released in a freely available public database meant as a resource for research on the immune response to SARS-CoV-2. The dataset comprised deeply sampled blood TCRbeta repertoires from subjects exposed to, actively infected with, or recovered from COVID-19. The prospective study material was composed of cDNA or gDNA derived from T cells, B-cell-depleted T cells, or PBMCs. Samples came from the ongoing ImmuneRACE study (first 160 participants) plus 1,254 subjects from 6 global collaborators. The sample metadata nearly always contained a de-identified subject ID, COVID-19 status, age in years and sex. Here is what the overall study found, with its caveats: The amount of clinical and demographic metadata varied by source and participant and was provided uncurated.

CDR1 and CDR2 are drawn from the germline V gene: LGHNA, YNFKEQ. At the junction V is shortened by 0 bases and J by 8 bases, with 14 bases in between. Counted from cysteine to phenylalanine, this CDR3 has 15 amino acids. Kept here is only the CDR3 DNA, which spans 45 bases and is read in frame from base 1. TCRbeta CDR3 regions were amplified from genomic DNA using the immunoSEQ Assay, a bias-controlled multiplex PCR. On the study's bioinformatics: Within the assay, amplification of reference gene primers was used to estimate how many nucleated cells each sample contained. To quantify the absolute abundance of each unique TCRbeta CDR3 rearrangement, sequence reads were collapsed and filtered. For each sample, productive Simpson clonality was calculated by taking the square root of Simpson's diversity index across productive rearrangements. TCRdb stores this immuneACCESS table with in-frame sequences only. Part of the clones is absent; in the studies checked, under half of the shortfall reflects unresolved V genes, and no reason is known for the rest. V and J calls and clone size come straight from that table; D and trimming were deduced from the DNA. This sample has some 94,000 clones in its table, and 72% of those were observed once. The ten largest clones represent 20% to 25% of the sample.

Whole blood was collected in K2EDTA tubes by collaborating institutions according to the institutions' own protocols. For TCRbeta analysis, collaborators shipped samples in one of three forms: frozen whole blood, isolated PBMCs, or DNA extracted from either of those sample types. Concerning this clone: Its target antigen remains unknown. One base away there is no much larger clone; base qualities are not given.

The receptor chain draws on TRBV4-2 and TRBJ1-3; TRBD1 is a weak D gene call, 5 bases matching. This TCR came from a woman in her sixties or seventies in a cohort sampled during active or convalescent COVID-19. Sequenced input: peripheral blood. The CDR3 amino acid sequence is: CASSQERASGDTIYF. The DNA sequence is as follows: TGTGCCAGCAGCCAAGAAAGGGCGTCGGGGGACACCATATATTTT.